These T cell receptor beta chains were read from a single sample in a study of blood T cell repertoires in COVID-19. Data came from immunoSEQ multiplex PCR; TCRdb stores just in-frame clones and leaves some out. Of approximately 140,000 clones listed, about 86% are singletons. The sample consisted of PBMCs or T cells enriched from blood (not recorded which). These receptors came from a man in his forties with acute COVID-19. Each CDR3 is given with its conserved first and last residue. D genes are given only for firm matches. Part of the rows lack a size; the others show once, few, many or a class for expanded clones.

D gene: TRBD1
V gene: TRBV5-1
clone size: .
J gene: TRBJ2-7
CDR3 DNA: TGCGCCAGCAGCTCAGCCGGGACAGCGACCTACGAGCAGTACTTC
CDR3 protein: CASSSAGTATYEQYF

D gene: .
V gene: TRBV5-1
clone size: .
J gene: TRBJ2-1
CDR3 DNA: TGCGCCAGCAGCTTGGAGTCTTTCCCAGGCTCCTACAATGAGCAGTTCTTC
CDR3 protein: CASSLESFPGSYNEQFF

D gene: .
V gene: TRBV6-2/TRBV6-3
clone size: .
J gene: TRBJ1-5
CDR3 DNA: TGTGCCAGCAGCAACGGGGGGAGCAATCAGCCCCAGCATTTT
CDR3 protein: CASSNGGSNQPQHF

D gene: .
V gene: TRBV11-3
clone size: .
J gene: TRBJ2-2
CDR3 DNA: TGTGCCAGCAGCTTGCGGTGGGGCCCCGGGGAGCTGTTTTTT
CDR3 protein: CASSLRWGPGELFF

D gene: TRBD1
V gene: TRBV5-1
clone size: .
J gene: TRBJ1-3
CDR3 DNA: TGCGCCAGCAGCCTGGGACAGTCGGGAAACACCATATATTTT
CDR3 protein: CASSLGQSGNTIYF

D gene: TRBD2
V gene: TRBV28
clone size: few
J gene: TRBJ2-7
CDR3 DNA: TGTGCCAGCAGTTCGACTAGCGGGAGGGCCGGGGAGCAGTACTTC
CDR3 protein: CASSSTSGRAGEQYF

D gene: .
V gene: TRBV9
clone size: .
J gene: TRBJ2-3
CDR3 DNA: TGTGCCAGCAGCGTAGGTGTGGGGGGGCTACCGAGCACAGATACGCAGTATTTT
CDR3 protein: CASSVGVGGLPSTDTQYF

D gene: .
V gene: TRBV2
clone size: .
J gene: TRBJ1-5
CDR3 DNA: TGTGCCAGCGGCCGGGAGGGGACTGGGAGGGAGCCCCAGCATTTT
CDR3 protein: CASGREGTGREPQHF

D gene: TRBD1
V gene: TRBV7-9
clone size: .
J gene: TRBJ1-1
CDR3 DNA: TGTGCCAGCAGCCGGGACAGTCTTTTCCAGTTGAACACTGAAGCTTTCTTT
CDR3 protein: CASSRDSLFQLNTEAFF

D gene: TRBD2
V gene: TRBV18
clone size: .
J gene: TRBJ2-1
CDR3 DNA: TGTGCCAGCTCTCCCCCGGGACTAGCGGCCCCTGGCTCCTACAATGAGCAGTTCTTC
CDR3 protein: CASSPPGLAAPGSYNEQFF

D gene: .
V gene: TRBV2
clone size: .
J gene: TRBJ1-3
CDR3 DNA: TGTGCCAGCACCCCAGTGCTACTAGGAAACACCATATATTTT
CDR3 protein: CASTPVLLGNTIYF

D gene: .
V gene: TRBV30
clone size: .
J gene: TRBJ2-3
CDR3 DNA: TGTGCCTGGAGTGGAGGCAGGGAAGCCACAGATACGCAGTATTTT
CDR3 protein: CAWSGGREATDTQYF

D gene: .
V gene: TRBV27
clone size: once
J gene: TRBJ2-7
CDR3 DNA: TGTGCCAGCAGTCCTGGGCAGGGAATGGGCGAGCAGTACTTC
CDR3 protein: CASSPGQGMGEQYF

D gene: TRBD1
V gene: TRBV6-5
clone size: .
J gene: TRBJ1-5
CDR3 DNA: TGTGCCAGCAGGCCGGGACAGCCGAATCAGCCCCAGCATTTT
CDR3 protein: CASRPGQPNQPQHF

D gene: .
V gene: TRBV12-3/TRBV12-4
clone size: once
J gene: TRBJ1-1
CDR3 DNA: TGTGCCAGCAGTCCTCAGATGGCCTCTGAAGCTTTCTTT
CDR3 protein: CASSPQMASEAFF

D gene: .
V gene: TRBV3-1/TRBV3-2
clone size: .
J gene: TRBJ1-2
CDR3 DNA: TGTGCCAGCAGCTCCCGGGGGGATGGCTACACCTTC
CDR3 protein: CASSSRGDGYTF

D gene: .
V gene: TRBV9
clone size: .
J gene: TRBJ1-1
CDR3 DNA: TGTGCCAGCAGCGTAGTTGAGAGCACTGAAGCTTTCTTT
CDR3 protein: CASSVVESTEAFF

D gene: TRBD2
V gene: TRBV7-2
clone size: few
J gene: TRBJ2-1
CDR3 DNA: TGTGCCAGCAGCTTAGGCGGGGGGGGCTCCTACAATGAGCAGTTCTTC
CDR3 protein: CASSLGGGGSYNEQFF

D gene: .
V gene: TRBV19
clone size: .
J gene: TRBJ1-2
CDR3 DNA: TGTGCCAGTAGTCCCCCGATGGGCAGCTACACCTTC
CDR3 protein: CASSPPMGSYTF

D gene: .
V gene: TRBV3-1/TRBV3-2
clone size: .
J gene: TRBJ1-3
CDR3 DNA: TGTGCCAGCAGCCTCCTAGAAAACACCATATATTTT
CDR3 protein: CASSLLENTIYF

D gene: .
V gene: TRBV20-1
clone size: .
J gene: TRBJ1-4
CDR3 DNA: TGCAGTGCCCGATGGGCCGAAAAACTGTTTTTT
CDR3 protein: CSARWAEKLFF

D gene: TRBD1
V gene: TRBV3-1/TRBV3-2
clone size: .
J gene: TRBJ1-3
CDR3 DNA: TGTGCCAGCAGCCGCGGGACAGGGAGCTCTGGAAACACCATATATTTT
CDR3 protein: CASSRGTGSSGNTIYF

D gene: .
V gene: TRBV12-5
clone size: .
J gene: TRBJ1-5
CDR3 DNA: TGTGCTAGTGGGGACGGACAAGGAGGCAATCAGCCCCAGCATTTT
CDR3 protein: CASGDGQGGNQPQHF

D gene: .
V gene: TRBV19
clone size: .
J gene: TRBJ2-3
CDR3 DNA: TGTGCCAGTAGTATAGAGAGTAGCGTCCGCACAGATACGCAGTATTTT
CDR3 protein: CASSIESSVRTDTQYF

D gene: TRBD1
V gene: TRBV9
clone size: .
J gene: TRBJ1-6
CDR3 DNA: TGTGCCAGCAGCGTCTCCGGACAGGGGCTAAACAATTCACCCCTCCACTTT
CDR3 protein: CASSVSGQGLNNSPLHF

D gene: .
V gene: TRBV11-2
clone size: .
J gene: TRBJ1-2
CDR3 DNA: TGTGCCAGCAGCCCCGCGGGAAGGGGCTACACCTTC
CDR3 protein: CASSPAGRGYTF

D gene: TRBD1
V gene: TRBV11-1
clone size: .
J gene: TRBJ1-1
CDR3 DNA: TGTGCCAGCAGCGCCCGACAGGGGGCTATGAACACTGAAGCTTTCTTT
CDR3 protein: CASSARQGAMNTEAFF

D gene: TRBD2
V gene: TRBV27
clone size: .
J gene: TRBJ2-7
CDR3 DNA: TGTGCCAGCAGTTTTGGGGGATTAGCGGGCGAGCAGTACTTC
CDR3 protein: CASSFGGLAGEQYF

D gene: .
V gene: TRBV7-9
clone size: .
J gene: TRBJ1-5
CDR3 DNA: TGTGCCAGCAGCGCGGGGGCCGGCAATCAGCCCCAGCATTTT
CDR3 protein: CASSAGAGNQPQHF

D gene: TRBD2
V gene: TRBV19
clone size: .
J gene: TRBJ2-1
CDR3 DNA: TGTGCCAGTAGTATAGCACTAGCGCTAAACAATGAGCAGTTCTTC
CDR3 protein: CASSIALALNNEQFF

D gene: .
V gene: TRBV11-2
clone size: .
J gene: TRBJ2-7
CDR3 DNA: TGTGCCAGCACCCATTCTAGTTACGAGCAGTACTTC
CDR3 protein: CASTHSSYEQYF

D gene: .
V gene: TRBV7-2
clone size: few
J gene: TRBJ1-1
CDR3 DNA: TGTGCCAGCAGCTTTAGTACCGCCCGCAGGGGATTCGGCACTGAAGCTTTCTTT
CDR3 protein: CASSFSTARRGFGTEAFF

D gene: TRBD2
V gene: TRBV28
clone size: .
J gene: TRBJ2-2
CDR3 DNA: TGTGCCAGCACCCTAGCGGGAGGGCCCGGGGAGCTGTTTTTT
CDR3 protein: CASTLAGGPGELFF

D gene: TRBD1
V gene: TRBV5-1
clone size: .
J gene: TRBJ1-6
CDR3 DNA: TGCGCCAGCAGCACCGACGACAGGGGGCGGTATTCACCCCTCCACTTT
CDR3 protein: CASSTDDRGRYSPLHF

D gene: TRBD2
V gene: TRBV9
clone size: .
J gene: TRBJ2-1
CDR3 DNA: TGTGCCAGCAGCCCATCGACTAGCGGGAGTACAAATGAGCAGTTCTTC
CDR3 protein: CASSPSTSGSTNEQFF

D gene: TRBD1
V gene: TRBV19
clone size: few
J gene: TRBJ1-5
CDR3 DNA: TGTGCCAGTAGTTCACAGGGGCTACTCAATCAGCCCCAGCATTTT
CDR3 protein: CASSSQGLLNQPQHF

D gene: TRBD2
V gene: TRBV5-3
clone size: few
J gene: TRBJ2-5
CDR3 DNA: TGTGCCAGCCCGAAGAAGTCAACTAGCGGGAGTAGACAAGAGACCCAGTACTTC
CDR3 protein: CASPKKSTSGSRQETQYF

D gene: TRBD1
V gene: TRBV15
clone size: .
J gene: TRBJ2-7
CDR3 DNA: TGTGCCACCAGCATTGACAGGGGTTCCTACGAGCAGTACTTC
CDR3 protein: CATSIDRGSYEQYF

D gene: .
V gene: TRBV19
clone size: .
J gene: TRBJ2-3
CDR3 DNA: TGTGCCAGTAGTCCAACGGCGGGAATTGCAGATACGCAGTATTTT
CDR3 protein: CASSPTAGIADTQYF

D gene: TRBD1
V gene: TRBV7-2
clone size: .
J gene: TRBJ1-2
CDR3 DNA: TGTGCCAGCAGATACAAAGGGGGCGCGAGGAACTATGGCTACACCTTC
CDR3 protein: CASRYKGGARNYGYTF

D gene: .
V gene: TRBV15
clone size: .
J gene: TRBJ2-5
CDR3 DNA: TGTGCCACCAGCAGAGTGCGGGACCCGTACCAAGAGACCCAGTACTTC
CDR3 protein: CATSRVRDPYQETQYF

D gene: .
V gene: TRBV18
clone size: .
J gene: TRBJ2-4
CDR3 DNA: TGTGCCAGCTCACCACCGTCAGTAGCCAAAAACATTCAGTACTTC
CDR3 protein: CASSPPSVAKNIQYF

D gene: .
V gene: TRBV20-1
clone size: .
J gene: TRBJ1-2
CDR3 DNA: TGCAGTGCTTCTGCGCACACCTTC
CDR3 protein: CSASAHTF

D gene: TRBD1
V gene: TRBV6-5
clone size: .
J gene: TRBJ1-3
CDR3 DNA: TGTGCCAGCAGCCGGACAGGGGACGGAAACACCATATATTTT
CDR3 protein: CASSRTGDGNTIYF

D gene: .
V gene: TRBV3-1/TRBV3-2
clone size: once
J gene: TRBJ1-2
CDR3 DNA: TGTGCCAGCAGCCTGGGGGGTTCGAACTATGGCTACACCTTC
CDR3 protein: CASSLGGSNYGYTF

D gene: TRBD1
V gene: TRBV3-1/TRBV3-2
clone size: .
J gene: TRBJ1-1
CDR3 DNA: TGTGCCAGCAGCCACTCGGACAGGAAGGCTTTCTTT
CDR3 protein: CASSHSDRKAFF

D gene: .
V gene: TRBV10-2
clone size: .
J gene: TRBJ1-1
CDR3 DNA: TGCGCCAGCAGTGGCGCGGGGGGCACTGAAGCTTTCTTT
CDR3 protein: CASSGAGGTEAFF

D gene: .
V gene: TRBV19
clone size: few
J gene: TRBJ2-7
CDR3 DNA: TGTGCCAGTAGTATAGCAGCGACCTACGAGCAGTACTTC
CDR3 protein: CASSIAATYEQYF